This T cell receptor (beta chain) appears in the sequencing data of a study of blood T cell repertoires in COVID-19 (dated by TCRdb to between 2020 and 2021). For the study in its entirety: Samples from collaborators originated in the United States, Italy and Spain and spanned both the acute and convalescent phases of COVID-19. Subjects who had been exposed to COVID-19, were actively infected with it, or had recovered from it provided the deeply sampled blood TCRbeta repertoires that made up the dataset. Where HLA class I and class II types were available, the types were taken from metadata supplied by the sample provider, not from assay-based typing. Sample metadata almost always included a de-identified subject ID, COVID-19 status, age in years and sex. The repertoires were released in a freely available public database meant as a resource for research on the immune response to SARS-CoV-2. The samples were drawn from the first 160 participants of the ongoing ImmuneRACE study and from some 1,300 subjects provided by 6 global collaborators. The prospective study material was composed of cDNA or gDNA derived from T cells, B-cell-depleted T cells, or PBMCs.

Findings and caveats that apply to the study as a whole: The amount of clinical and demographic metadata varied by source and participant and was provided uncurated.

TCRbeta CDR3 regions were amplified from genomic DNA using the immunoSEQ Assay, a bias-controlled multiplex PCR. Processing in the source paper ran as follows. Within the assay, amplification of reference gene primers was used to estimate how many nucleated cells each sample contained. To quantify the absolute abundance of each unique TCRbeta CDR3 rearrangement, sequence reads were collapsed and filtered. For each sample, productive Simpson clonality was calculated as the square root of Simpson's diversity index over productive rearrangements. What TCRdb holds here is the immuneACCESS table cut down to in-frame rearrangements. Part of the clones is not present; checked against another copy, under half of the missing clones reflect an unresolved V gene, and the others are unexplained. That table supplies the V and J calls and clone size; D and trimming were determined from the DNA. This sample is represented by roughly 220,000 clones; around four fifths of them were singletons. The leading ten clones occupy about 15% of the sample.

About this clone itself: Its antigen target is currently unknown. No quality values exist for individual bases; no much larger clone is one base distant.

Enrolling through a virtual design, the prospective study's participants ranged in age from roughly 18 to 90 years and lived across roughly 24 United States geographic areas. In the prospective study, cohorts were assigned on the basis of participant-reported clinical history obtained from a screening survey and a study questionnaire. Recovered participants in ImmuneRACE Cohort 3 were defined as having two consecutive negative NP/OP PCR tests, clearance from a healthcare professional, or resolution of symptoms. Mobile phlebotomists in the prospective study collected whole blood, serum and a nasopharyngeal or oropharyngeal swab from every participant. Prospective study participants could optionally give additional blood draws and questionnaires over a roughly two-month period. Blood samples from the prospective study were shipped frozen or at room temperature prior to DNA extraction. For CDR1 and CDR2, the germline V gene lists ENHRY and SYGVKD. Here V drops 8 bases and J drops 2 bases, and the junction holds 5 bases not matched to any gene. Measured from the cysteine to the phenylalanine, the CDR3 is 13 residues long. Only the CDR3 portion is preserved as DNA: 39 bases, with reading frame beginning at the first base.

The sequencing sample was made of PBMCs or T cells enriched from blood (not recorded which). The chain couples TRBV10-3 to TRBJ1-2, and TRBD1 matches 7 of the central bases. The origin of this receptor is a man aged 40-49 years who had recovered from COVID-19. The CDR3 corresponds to CAISSGQNYGYTF. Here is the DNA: TGTGCCATCTCCTCGGGACAGAACTATGGCTACACCTTC.